The text below deals with one T cell receptor (beta chain). The junction departs from germline at one end; a sequencing error may be responsible. CDR3 length equals 15 residues. Germline loops: CDR1 SSHAT, CDR2 FNYEAQ (reference sequence). This sample is part of a study of blood T cell repertoires in COVID-19. Study-wide background: Some COVID-19 samples were acute and others convalescent; all came from the United States, Italy and Spain. PBMCs, B-cell-depleted T cells, or T cells were the source of the cDNA or gDNA that made up the material.

Authors' processing steps: Amplification of reference gene primers provided the estimated nucleated cell counts. Sequencing was performed with immunoSEQ multiplex PCR; in TCRdb, only in-frame clones are kept and a portion is missing. V, J and clone size are those of that table, while D and trimming were read from the DNA. The repertoire holds 150,000 to 200,000 clones, with about 86% as singletons. The rearrangement joins TRBV7-7 to TRBJ2-5; 7 nucleotides agree with TRBD1. The material sequenced was peripheral blood. This TCR derives from a woman at least 80 years old with acute or convalescent COVID-19. The CDR3 protein is CASTSSFNRGETQYF. CDR3 DNA: TGTGCTAGCACCTCCTCATTTAACAGGGGAGAGACCCAGTACTTC.